This T cell receptor beta chain was identified during a study of blood T cell repertoires in COVID-19. Per the germline V gene, CDR1 is MGHDK and CDR2 is SYGVNS. The V end lost 4 bases, the J end lost 4 bases, and 11 bases lay between the germline ends. The CDR3 covers 15 residues. Assay: immunoSEQ multiplex PCR; the TCRdb copy retains only in-frame clones and omits some. The sample contains approximately 47,000 clones, about four fifths of which appear only once. The rearrangement uses TRBV25-1 and TRBJ1-6; D call uncertain. The source of this sequence is a man in his fifties or sixties with acute or convalescent COVID-19. Material for sequencing was peripheral blood. CDR3 DNA: TGTGCCAGCAGTGCATTCGGGGTGTATAATTCACCCCTCCACTTT. It yields the protein CASSAFGVYNSPLHF. Drawing the rest from reference TRBV25-1 and TRBJ1-6, the complete variable domain is EADIYQTPRYLVIGTGKKITLECSQTMGHDKMYWYQQDPGMELHLIHYSYGVNSTEKGDLSSESTVSRIRTEHFPLTLESARPSHTSQYLCASSAFGVYNSPLHFGNGTRLTVT.